The T cell receptor (beta chain) under discussion was sequenced for a study of T cells expressing NK-cell markers. TCRdb reanalyzed the 5' RACE reads, giving one entry per CDR3 protein sequence and no DNA. The table counts 440,000 or so distinct CDR3 sequences; approximately 6.8% lies in the top ten. Per germline, CDR1 SGHTA and CDR2 FQGNSA. The CDR3 runs 15 residues. Specimen: blood T cells: a sorted CD56 or NKG2C T cell subset, CD4+ or CD8+ T cells, or bulk PBMC T cells (not recorded which). The sequence was obtained from a woman aged 18 to 75 in good health. The genes are TRBV7-2 and TRBJ2-7; as DNA is missing, the TRBD1 call by TCRdb cannot be tested. The CDR3 sequence is CASSLGPTGAYEQYF.